The sequence of this TCR beta chain was determined in a study of cytomegalovirus exposure and HLA in healthy donors. The CDR3 is 18 amino acids. Losses at the gene ends were 4 bases for V and 8 bases for J; bases not matched to a gene: 18. The germline gives CDR1 SGHNT, CDR2 YYREEE (reference sequence). Study outcomes and limitations: A subsequent analysis found that TCR clusters from the first cohort also tended to co-occur in the approximately 120 validation repertoires, with around 94% of cluster scores above 0.

Measured with immunoSEQ multiplex PCR; TCRdb has only the in-frame clones, and not every one. Of roughly 60,000 clones listed, about 95% are singletons. Turning to this clone: The antigen is undetermined.

The receptor's source is a man aged 18 to 29 in good health and CMV-seronegative. This chain links TRBV5-4 with TRBJ1-2, with 12 nucleotides matching TRBD1. Material for sequencing was PBMCs. The CDR3 coding sequence is TGTGCCAGCAGCCACTACATTCACGGGACAGGGGGCGCCGAAGGCTACACCTTC. Translation: CASSHYIHGTGGAEGYTF.